This is a list of T cell receptor beta chains from one sample in a study of shared clonotypes between healthy human individuals. Some clones are missing from TCRdb's copy, which holds only in-frame ones; the method was immunoSEQ multiplex PCR. The table has hundreds of thousands of clones, 55% to 75% seen once. Sequenced input: memory CD4+ T cells sorted from blood. All receptors come from a woman aged 25 to 39 in good health. The CDR3 runs from the conserved cysteine through the conserved F or W. The D gene is left open where the match is weak. Clone sizes are given selectively: once, few, many, or a class where the clone is expanded.

J gene	D gene	V gene	clone size	CDR3 DNA	CDR3 protein
TRBJ2-3	NA	TRBV5-1	few	TGCGCCAGCAGGTCAGCAGTTACTAGCACAGATACGCAGTATTTT	CASRSAVTSTDTQYF
TRBJ2-5	NA	TRBV19	NA	TGTGCCAGTAGGGCGCCTGGGGGGGAGACCCAGTACTTC	CASRAPGGETQYF
TRBJ2-7	NA	TRBV11-3	few	TGTGCCAGCAGCTTAGATTCTTTATCCTACGAGCAGTACTTC	CASSLDSLSYEQYF
TRBJ2-3	TRBD2	TRBV7-9	few	TGTGCCAGCAGCTTTACTAGCGGGAGGAAAGATACGCAGTATTTT	CASSFTSGRKDTQYF
TRBJ2-6	NA	TRBV2	NA	TGTGCCGGCACAGGGTCTGGGGCCAACGTCCTGACTTTC	CAGTGSGANVLTF
TRBJ2-5	NA	TRBV7-6	NA	TGTGCCAGCAGCACACAGGGTCGAGAGACCCAGTACTTC	CASSTQGRETQYF
TRBJ2-2	NA	TRBV10-3	NA	TGTGCCATCGGAGGGGCCAAGAACACCGGGGAGCTGTTTTTT	CAIGGAKNTGELFF
TRBJ2-3	TRBD2	TRBV5-1	NA	TGCGCCAGCAGCTTGGGGGCGAGACTAGCCACAGATACGCAGTATTTT	CASSLGARLATDTQYF
TRBJ2-2	NA	TRBV5-1	NA	TGCGCCAGCAGCTTGGGCGAAGCCGGGGAGCTGTTTTTT	CASSLGEAGELFF
TRBJ1-2	NA	TRBV7-2	NA	TGTGCCAGCAGCTTACCAGGGAATGGCTACACCTTC	CASSLPGNGYTF
TRBJ2-2	TRBD2	TRBV4-2	NA	TGTGCCAGCAGCCAGATGGTCGGGACTAGCGGGACAGCGAACACCGGGGAGCTGTTTTTT	CASSQMVGTSGTANTGELFF
TRBJ2-1	NA	TRBV20-1	NA	TGCAGTGCTAGTAATGACAATGAGCAGTTCTTC	CSASNDNEQFF
TRBJ2-1	TRBD1	TRBV30	NA	TGTGCCTGGGACAGGGGGCTTGATCCCTACAATGAGCAGTTCTTC	CAWDRGLDPYNEQFF
TRBJ1-5	TRBD1	TRBV6-6	NA	TGTGCCAGCATCGGACAGGCCGGTCAGCCCCAGCATTTT	CASIGQAGQPQHF
TRBJ2-5	NA	TRBV29-1	NA	TGCAGCGTTGAACGGGTCGGAGAGACCCAGTACTTC	CSVERVGETQYF
TRBJ1-4	NA	TRBV19	once	TGTGCCAGTAGTGAACAGAGTCTTGATGAAAAACTGTTTTTT	CASSEQSLDEKLFF
TRBJ2-1	TRBD2	TRBV5-4	NA	TGTGCCAGCAGCTTGAGACTAGCGGGAGTGGGAGAGCAGTTCTTC	CASSLRLAGVGEQFF
TRBJ2-3	TRBD2	TRBV29-1	NA	TGCAGCGTTGAATCTATGGTGGGAGGGCCTGGAGATACGCAGTATTTT	CSVESMVGGPGDTQYF
TRBJ2-7	TRBD1	TRBV7-3	NA	TGTGCCAGCAGCAAGGACAGGGAGAGCGAGCAGTACTTC	CASSKDRESEQYF
TRBJ1-1	TRBD1	TRBV18	NA	TGTGCCAGCTCGGACTCGACAGGGTTGAACACTGAAGCTTTCTTT	CASSDSTGLNTEAFF
TRBJ2-1	TRBD2	TRBV5-1	NA	TGCGCCAGCAGCTCGGCTAGCGGTTCCTACAATGAGCAGTTCTTC	CASSSASGSYNEQFF
TRBJ2-5	NA	TRBV5-1	NA	TGCGCCAGCGCACTTTTGAAAGGGGAGACCCAGTACTTC	CASALLKGETQYF
TRBJ2-3	NA	TRBV28	NA	TGTGCCAGCAGTACCCCGGGCAGGGGGGGATGGACGCAGTATTTT	CASSTPGRGGWTQYF
TRBJ1-5	TRBD1	TRBV2	many	TGTGCCAGCAAACGACAGGGGGCGGACAATCAGCCCCAGCATTTT	CASKRQGADNQPQHF
TRBJ2-3	TRBD1	TRBV7-2	NA	TGTGCCAGCAGCCCAGGACAGGGAAGTGATACGCAGTATTTT	CASSPGQGSDTQYF
TRBJ2-1	TRBD2	TRBV11-2	NA	TGTGCCAGCAGCTTAGTCTGGACTAGCGGAGACAATGAGCAGTTCTTC	CASSLVWTSGDNEQFF
TRBJ2-7	TRBD1	TRBV27	NA	TGTGCCAGCAGTCACAACAGGGGGCCCTACGAGCAGTACTTC	CASSHNRGPYEQYF
TRBJ2-6	NA	TRBV4-1	NA	TGCGCCAGCAGCCCCCAAAGCTCTGGGGCCAACGTCCTGACTTTC	CASSPQSSGANVLTF
TRBJ2-5	NA	TRBV11-2	NA	TGTGCCAGCAGCTTTCGAGGAAAAGAGACCCAGTACTTC	CASSFRGKETQYF
TRBJ2-7	NA	TRBV10-3	NA	TGTGCCACAGCCGGGGACTCCCGCACTGAGCAGTACTTC	CATAGDSRTEQYF
TRBJ2-7	TRBD1	TRBV11-2	NA	TGTGCCAGCAGCTTGGACAGGGCTGTCTACGAGCAGTACTTC	CASSLDRAVYEQYF
TRBJ1-5	NA	TRBV7-9	NA	TGTGCCAGCAGTTTAGTCCAGGGAGGTCAGCCCCAGCATTTT	CASSLVQGGQPQHF
TRBJ2-1	NA	TRBV19	many	TGTGCCAGTAGTATTTCCTCTGGCAATGAGCAGTTCTTC	CASSISSGNEQFF
TRBJ1-2	NA	TRBV23-1	NA	TGCGCCAGCAGTCAATCGGGCAGGAGTTACTATGGCTACACCTTC	CASSQSGRSYYGYTF
TRBJ2-7	TRBD2	TRBV6-6	few	TGTGCCAGCAGTCCCCTAACTAGCGGGTACACCTACGAGCAGTACTTC	CASSPLTSGYTYEQYF
TRBJ1-2	NA	TRBV30	NA	TGTGCCTGGAGTGTAAGTCGGACTCAATATGGCTACACCTTC	CAWSVSRTQYGYTF
TRBJ2-7	TRBD1	TRBV7-6	NA	TGTGCCAGCAGCAATGGCCCGGGGACAGGTCGTTACGAGCAGTACTTC	CASSNGPGTGRYEQYF
TRBJ1-1	NA	TRBV6-5	NA	TGTGCCAGCCGCAGGGAGGGCACTGAAGCTTTCTTT	CASRREGTEAFF
TRBJ1-1	NA	TRBV7-9	NA	TGTGCCAGCACACCTGGGACTAACGTGAACACTGAAGCTTTCTTT	CASTPGTNVNTEAFF